The 2 T cell receptor beta chains reported below all come from one sample, sequenced in a study of T-cell reconstitution after alpha-beta-depleted transplantation in children. A library of TCRbeta sequences, prepared with unique molecular identifiers, was generated. Using its own MiXCR run on the PCR reads, TCRdb lists one record per CDR3 protein. Found here are some 300,000 distinct CDR3 sequences, around a tenth of them singletons; the top ten hold approximately 2.3%. The source was PBMCs from the stem cell graft donor, collected from the stem cell graft. These receptors all stem from a human donor who donated a stem cell graft to a child with acute lymphoblastic leukemia.

The rearrangement joins TRBV20-1 to TRBJ2-3; the D is unclear. The CDR3 is 15 amino acids. CDR1 and CDR2 from the germline V gene are DFQATT and SNEGSKA (reference sequence). V lost 0 bases and J 3 bases, leaving 13 bases between the germline ends. The CDR3 reads CSARDPRLGTDTQYF. The CDR3 region has the DNA TGCAGTGCTAGAGATCCGAGGCTGGGGACAGATACGCAGTATTTT.

This clonotype came up a few times. The genes are TRBV27 and TRBJ2-7; D call uncertain. The V end lost 2 bases, the J end lost 4 bases, and 24 bases lay between the germline ends. In germline, CDR1 is MNHEY, CDR2 SMNVEV (reference sequence). The CDR3 is made up of 18 amino acids. The CDR3 coding sequence is TGTGCCAGCAGTTTAGGAGCGTTAGGACGGTCAATAGGATACGAGCAGTACTTC. Protein: CASSLGALGRSIGYEQYF.